This entry lists 18 T cell receptor beta chains sequenced from one sample in a study of blood T cell repertoires in COVID-19. The protocol was immunoSEQ multiplex PCR, while the TCRdb copy is restricted to in-frame clones and leaves out a portion. The sample lists roughly 150,000 clones, around 84% seen once, with around 7.9% in the top ten. Source material: PBMCs or T cells enriched from blood (not recorded which). Receptors originate from a man aged 50-60 years who had recovered from COVID-19.

The rearrangement uses TRBV5-1 and TRBJ1-2, with D maybe TRBD1 (6 bases). Germline loops: CDR1 SGHRS, CDR2 YFSETQ. The CDR3 length is 15 residues. The V and J ends lost 1 base and 6 bases respectively, with 16 bases between them. CDR3 DNA sequence: TGCGCCAGCAGCTTGACAGGGATCACTCGGGATGGCTACACCTTC. It specifies CASSLTGITRDGYTF.

The V and J genes are TRBV30 and TRBJ1-2; D remains unclear. V gave up 0 bases and J gave up 4 bases, with 12 bases separating them. The germline CDR1 and CDR2 sequences are GTSNPN and SVGIG (reference sequence). The CDR3 contains 14 residues. This CDR3 reads CAWSVLPPGYGYTF. The CDR3 DNA reads as TGTGCCTGGAGTGTCCTACCCCCGGGCTATGGCTACACCTTC. The full variable domain, in which reference TRBV30 and TRBJ1-2 provide the parts outside the CDR3, is SQTIHQWPATLVQPVGSPLSLECTVEGTSNPNLYWYRQAAGRGLQLLFYSVGIGQISSEVPQNLSASRPQDRQFILSSKKLLLSDSGFYLCAWSVLPPGYGYTFGSGTRLTVV.

The chain employs TRBV12-5 and TRBJ1-5, with D possibly TRBD1 on 6 matching bases. This CDR3 region has 16 residues. Germline CDR1 is LGHNT and CDR2 is FRNRAP. Trimming removed 2 bases from V and 2 bases from J, with 13 bases in between. The CDR3 reads CASGLSLRTGNQPQHF. In DNA form, the CDR3 reads TGTGCTAGTGGTTTGAGTCTGAGGACAGGCAATCAGCCCCAGCATTTT.

This clone was seen many times. The chain joins TRBV28 to TRBJ1-2; 8 bases line up with TRBD1. With V trimmed by 2 bases and J by 3 bases, 8 bases remained unmatched. CDR1 is MDHEN, CDR2 SYDVKM, per germline. The CDR3 runs 16 residues. The CDR3 DNA is TGTGCCAGCAGTTTAAGGGCCCTGACAGGGGACTATGGCTACACCTTC. It is translated as CASSLRALTGDYGYTF.

The chain links TRBV19 to TRBJ1-1; 9 bases match TRBD1. CDR3 size: 14 residues. Per the germline V gene, CDR1 is LNHDA and CDR2 is SQIVND (reference sequence). V lost 5 bases to trimming and J lost 8 bases; unmatched junction nucleotides: 9. CDR3 DNA: TGTGCCAGTAGTCTCCGGGACAGGGTAGCCGAAGCTTTCTTT. This sequence encodes CASSLRDRVAEAFF.

This chain connects TRBV5-1 to TRBJ1-3; the match to TRBD1 covers 9 bases. The CDR3 is 15 amino acids. Germline V gene lookup returns CDR1 SGHRS and CDR2 YFSETQ. V lost 5 bases, J lost 4 bases, and 7 bases stayed unmatched. The CDR3 is CASRQGQGGGNTIYF. Here the CDR3 DNA reads TGCGCCAGCAGACAGGGACAGGGAGGCGGAAACACCATATATTTT.

This chain joins TRBV5-1 and TRBJ2-2; 8 nucleotides agree with TRBD1. The V gene end was trimmed by 4 bases and the J gene end by 4 bases; junction bases not matched to a gene: 9. The CDR3 is 16 amino acids. CDR1 and CDR2 (germline): SGHRS, YFSETQ. The CDR3 region is CASSVLGQDFTGELFF. The CDR3 coding sequence is TGCGCCAGCAGCGTTCTGGGACAGGATTTCACCGGGGAGCTGTTTTTT.

This chain uses TRBV5-4 with TRBJ1-2; the match to TRBD1 covers 8 bases. Trimming removed 4 bases from V and 0 bases from J; junction bases left unmatched: 2. Looked up from germline, CDR1 is SGHNT and CDR2 is YYREEE (reference sequence). The CDR3 covers 14 residues. CDR3 sequence reads: CASSRDRTNYGYTF. In nucleotides, the CDR3 is TGTGCCAGCAGCCGGGACAGGACTAACTATGGCTACACCTTC.

The rearrangement joins TRBV6-2 or TRBV6-3 to TRBJ1-1, with D possibly matching TRBD1 (6 bases). V lost 5 bases and J lost 4, with 8 bases in between. The length of the CDR3 is 12 residues. From germline, CDR1 is MNHEY and CDR2 SVGEGT. The CDR3 region is CASSDRFTEAFF. Here the CDR3 DNA reads TGTGCCAGCAGTGACAGGTTCACTGAAGCTTTCTTT.

The chain uses TRBV5-6 and TRBJ1-1; the match to TRBD1 covers 9 bases. The CDR3 is 15 residues long. Looked up from germline, CDR1 is SGHDT and CDR2 is YYEEEE. The trim removed 3 bases at V and 0 bases at J, leaving 3 bases unmatched. CDR3 in amino acids: CASSSGTGLNTEAFF. The DNA for the CDR3 is TGTGCCAGCAGCTCCGGGACAGGGCTGAACACTGAAGCTTTCTTT.

The table lists this clone with many counts. V usage is TRBV19 and J usage is TRBJ1-4, with 8 bases fitting TRBD1. V was clipped by 8 bases and J by 7 bases; unmatched bases: 9. The germline gives CDR1 LNHDA, CDR2 SQIVND (reference sequence). The CDR3 is 14 amino acids. CDR3 bases: TGTGCCAGTGGACTCATAGGGACAGGTGAAAAACTGTTTTTT. Its protein is CASGLIGTGEKLFF.

The rearrangement uses TRBV2 and TRBJ1-5; TRBD1 agrees at 10 bases. This CDR3 comprises 15 residues. Trimming took 4 bases from V and 1 from J; bases not matched to a gene: 1. Germline CDR1 reads SNHLY; CDR2 reads FYNNEI. CDR3 bases: TGTGCCAGCAGTGGGGACAGGGGAAGCAATCAGCCCCAGCATTTT. Encoded protein: CASSGDRGSNQPQHF.

J is TRBJ1-2 and V is TRBV5-1; 7 nucleotides match TRBD1. In germline, CDR1 is SGHRS, CDR2 YFSETQ. Losses at the gene ends were 6 bases for V and 6 bases for J; bases not matched to a gene: 8. The CDR3 is made up of 13 amino acids. The CDR3 sequence: CASTRTGGDGYTF. CDR3 nucleotides: TGCGCCAGCACCCGGACAGGCGGGGATGGCTACACCTTC.

The chain combines TRBV5-5 with TRBJ1-2, with TRBD1 matching 10 bases. After removal of 2 bases from V and 8 bases from J, the junction contained 9 bases not matched to a gene. In germline, CDR1 is SGHKS, CDR2 YYEKEE (reference sequence). The CDR3 is 15 residues long. The CDR3 bases are TGTGCCAGCAGCTTTGATGGGACAGGGGTTGGCGGCTACACCTTC. Translating gives CASSFDGTGVGGYTF.

The chain has TRBV18 and TRBJ1-3; no reliable D call. Trimming cost V 6 bases and J 0 bases, with 9 bases left between them. Germline CDR1 reads KGHSH; CDR2 reads LQKENI. This CDR3 region has 14 residues. This CDR3 reads CASSQDYSGNTIYF. CDR3 nucleotide sequence: TGTGCCAGCTCTCAGGACTACTCTGGAAACACCATATATTTT.

This chain links TRBV25-1 with TRBJ1-5; D is possibly TRBD1 (5 bases). CDR1 is MGHDK, CDR2 SYGVNS, per germline. Trimming pared 2 bases from V and 0 bases from J, leaving 8 bases between. This CDR3 is built from 15 residues. CDR3 protein: CASSEQGYSNQPQHF. The CDR3 DNA follows: TGTGCCAGCAGTGAACAGGGATATAGCAATCAGCCCCAGCATTTT.

The V and J genes are TRBV5-5 and TRBJ2-5; 12 nucleotides line up with TRBD2. Trimming cost V 3 bases and J 2 bases; bases outside gene matches: 2. The CDR3 is made up of 15 amino acids. Germline V lookup: CDR1 SGHKS, CDR2 YYEKEE (reference sequence). The CDR3 DNA sequence: TGTGCCAGCAGCTCCGGACTAGCGGGGCAAGAGACCCAGTACTTC. As protein: CASSSGLAGQETQYF.

The V and J genes are TRBV3-1 (or the pseudogene TRBV3-2) and TRBJ1-3; D uncertain. The ends were cut back, 1 base at V and 6 bases at J, with 13 bases in the middle. Germline CDR1 reads LGHDT; CDR2 reads YNNKEL (reference sequence). The CDR3 runs 15 residues. CDR3 nucleotide sequence: TGTGCCAGCAGCCAAGTATTACTGGGCTTAAACACCATATATTTT. This gives the protein CASSQVLLGLNTIYF.